This record covers a single TCR beta chain. The antigen remains undetermined. The data are from a study of T cell repertoires in cytomegalovirus infection. General study results and limits: Dominant in the ex vivo response were TCR beta clonotypes restricted by HLA-C and specific for CMV. The cumulative frequency of public TCR beta families distinguished individuals who carried CMV together with the relevant HLA.

TCRdb itself ran the reads through MiXCR, one entry per CDR3 protein. The table lists a few hundred thousand distinct CDR3 sequences, 30% to 40% of them singletons. Trimming took off 0 bases at V and 5 bases at J, with 7 bases between the two ends. The CDR3 runs to 14 residues. This clonotype was sampled from a human donor in good health (CMV status not recorded). Some clones in this sample may be carry-over from other donors' samples. The sample in question was cultured PBMCs, obtained from culture after CMV antigen stimulation. This sequence joins TRBV12-3 or TRBV12-4 and TRBJ2-2; D gene unclear. Written as DNA, the CDR3 is TGTGCCAGCAGTTTAGCGGTACAGACCGGGGAGCTGTTTTTT. The encoded protein is CASSLAVQTGELFF.